The sequence of this TCR beta chain was determined in a study of shared clonotypes between healthy human individuals. General observations from the study: Genetic and exposure-history diversity was limited by the small donor number.

Details on this clone: Its antigen is not known.

The data were produced by immunoSEQ multiplex PCR, yet TCRdb's version contains in-frame clones alone and is incomplete. The sample gives some 2,400,000 clones, 90% to 96% of which show up once; roughly 0.13% is in the top ten. This CDR3 region has 14 residues. Germline lookup yields CDR1 KGHSH and CDR2 LQKENI. V lost 3 bases to trimming and J lost 4 bases, with 12 bases between them. Material: naive CD4+ T cells sorted from blood. Documented subset: CD45RA+ positively selected. The chain employs TRBV18 and TRBJ1-1; TRBD1 might be the D (6 bases). The TCR sequence derives from a man aged 18-30 years in good health. DNA for the CDR3: TGTGCCAGCTCACCGCAGGGGAGGATCACTGAAGCTTTCTTT. Amino acid sequence: CASSPQGRITEAFF.